The sequence of this T cell receptor beta chain was determined in a study of vaccination effects on CD4 cells after COVID-19. There are a few counts of this clone. Antigen: not known. Investigators separated out CD4+ T cells once around 10 days of culture had passed. Participants got two doses of BNT162b2 or mRNA-1273 vaccine. Clones were read by immunoSEQ multiplex PCR, and TCRdb kept only the in-frame ones, dropping some. This sample has 37,000 or so clones, with 55% to 80% found just once. Germline assignment: CDR1 SGHAT and CDR2 FQNNGV. The V end lost 0 bases, the J end lost 6 bases, and 12 bases lay between the germline ends. This CDR3 contains 16 residues.

The receptor comes from a human donor who received a COVID-19 vaccine. The J gene is TRBJ1-6, the V gene TRBV11-2; the D gene is possibly TRBD1 (5 bases). The sample consisted of CD4+ T cells from PBMCs cultured without peptide, taken after COVID-19 vaccination. CDR3 nucleotide sequence: TGTGCCAGCAGCTTAGATTGGGCAGGGAGTAATTCACCCCTCCACTTT. It is translated as CASSLDWAGSNSPLHF.